This T cell receptor beta chain was recorded in a study of CD4 T cells in relation to SARS-CoV-2 and coronaviruses (TCRdb year 2021). About the investigation overall: A median age of around 37 years, with a range of 21 to 72 years, was recorded for the full convalescent cohort of 12 patients. Using patient-derived lymphoblastoid cell lines, the shared crossreactive spike epitopes were mapped to their HLA restriction. The Adaptive Biotechnologies TCR-sequencing kit was used for samples from a few pre-COVID donors and for the naive versus memory experiments, whereas the other data were Illumina-based. Expansion assays from other donors in the study were sequenced with a different, Illumina-based TCR-beta assay. Memory CD4+ T cell crossreactivity between SARS-CoV-2 and common cold coronavirus spike proteins was assessed at the TCR clonotype level in the study. The approximately twelve convalescent patients included 8 males and 4 females; two subjects were Hispanic. The investigation overall reported the following: No donor contributed both pre-pandemic and post-infection samples, which limited tracing the source of pre-existing responses. Since the crossreactivity analysis centred on spike protein, crossreactivity against other viral proteins was not assessed. Naive versus memory sequencing indicated that memory recall responses, rather than primary responses primed during culture, are detected by the assay. Small numbers of patients and of tested TCRs were a limitation of the study. Approximately 61% of donors had memory CD4+ clonotypes that crossrecognized SARS-CoV-2 and at least one common cold coronavirus spike. Compared with monoreactive clones, crossreactive clones had significantly weaker SARS-CoV-2-driven expansion, a result consistent with antigenic imprinting.

Naive and memory CD4+ T cells were separated from cryopreserved PBMCs by first enriching for CD4 and then performing EasySep naive CD4+ T cell enrichment. Ficoll-Paque PLUS gradient centrifugation was used to isolate PBMCs from leukapheresis product or whole blood. The PBMCs went either fresh into the expansion assay or into cryopreservation at -140 degrees C. The QIAamp Micro DNA Kit was used to extract genomic DNA from the CD4+ T cells. DNA from uncultured naive and memory CD4+ T cells underwent immunoSEQ TCR-beta sequencing at deep resolution. Processing in the source paper ran as follows. During preprocessing, nonproductive sequences were removed, along with CDR3s that did not begin with C, did not end with F or W, or were shorter than 7 amino acids. Cultured and uncultured naive and memory CD4+ repertoires were searched for previously identified spike- and CEF-reactive CDR3s. Pairwise Levenshtein distance, computed with the stringdist R package after three terminal residues were trimmed from each end, was used as the measure of CDR3 homology. TCRdb carries this immuneACCESS record with in-frame sequences only. Its versions omit some clonotypes, under half of them owing to an unresolved V gene in the studies checked, with the rest unexplained. Clone size and the V and J calls come from that table; the DNA yielded D and trimming. This sample comprises approximately 38,000 clones, approximately 88% of them detected only once. The ten most abundant clones make up roughly a tenth of the sample.

As regards this clone: It has no known antigen specificity. Within one base of it there is no much larger clone, and no base qualities were kept.

The CDR3 covers 13 residues, taking in both the cysteine and the phenylalanine. The CDR3 DNA has 39 bases and is translated from base 1. CDR1 SGDLS and CDR2 YYNGEE were looked up in the germline V gene. V loses 0 bases, J loses 6 bases, and the germline ends lie 10 bases apart. This sequence originates from an adult with COVID-19. The rearranged segments are TRBV9 and TRBJ2-7, with TRBD2 as a weak D call on 6 bases. Sequencing was performed on memory CD4+ T cells from PBMCs. The label giving this sample's cell subset or site can be read as: memory (non-naive) CD4+ T cells. The CDR3 here reads CASSVVLGGEQYF. The sequence in DNA is TGTGCCAGCAGCGTAGTTTTGGGAGGCGAGCAGTACTTC.